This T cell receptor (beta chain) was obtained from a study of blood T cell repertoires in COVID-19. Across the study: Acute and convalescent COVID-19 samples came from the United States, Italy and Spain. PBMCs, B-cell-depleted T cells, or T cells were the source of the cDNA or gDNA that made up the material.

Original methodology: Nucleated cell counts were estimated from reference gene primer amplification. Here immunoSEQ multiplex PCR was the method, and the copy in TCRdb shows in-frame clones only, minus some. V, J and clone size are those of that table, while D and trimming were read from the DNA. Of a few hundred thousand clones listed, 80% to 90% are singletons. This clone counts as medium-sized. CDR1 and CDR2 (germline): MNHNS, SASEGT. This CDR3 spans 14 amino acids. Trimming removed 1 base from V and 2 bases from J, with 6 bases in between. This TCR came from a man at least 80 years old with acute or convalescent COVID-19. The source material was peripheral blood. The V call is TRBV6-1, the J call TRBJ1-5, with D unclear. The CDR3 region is CASSEGEGNQPQHF. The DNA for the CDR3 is TGTGCCAGCAGTGAAGGGGAGGGCAATCAGCCCCAGCATTTT.